Below are 4 T cell receptor beta chains sequenced from a single sample in a study of T cells after yellow fever vaccination. MiXCR, applied by TCRdb to the 5' RACE reads, yields one record per CDR3 protein. The table includes 130,000 or so distinct CDR3 sequences, roughly 15% detected once. The input for sequencing was CD8+ T cells sorted from PBMCs, taken 5 days after the yellow fever booster vaccination. These receptors all stem from a man younger than 30 who received the YFV17D yellow fever vaccine.

The chain is built from TRBV7-2 and TRBJ2-1; 8 bases map to TRBD2. The CDR3 spans 14 residues. Germline V gives CDR1 SGHTA, CDR2 FQGNSA. V shed 6 bases and J 8 bases; nucleotides not matched to a gene: 9. This CDR3 reads CASSYGGGWYEQFF. The CDR3 DNA sequence: TGTGCCAGCAGTTACGGGGGGGGTTGGTATGAGCAGTTCTTC.

The chain carries TRBV29-1 and TRBJ2-7, with D perhaps matching TRBD2 (5 bases). V lost 4 bases to trimming and J lost 1 base, with 11 bases between them. The V gene's germline CDR1 is SQVTM and CDR2 ANQGSEA. The CDR3 has 13 residues. Here the CDR3 reads CSVAGGLSYEQYF. The CDR3 DNA reads TGCAGCGTTGCCGGCGGGCTTTCCTACGAGCAGTACTTC.

This chain links TRBV5-1 with TRBJ2-2; maybe TRBD2 (6 bases). Germline CDR1 and CDR2: SGHRS and YFSETQ. The CDR3 consists of 15 residues. The germline V and J ends were trimmed by 6 bases and 1 base, with 13 bases remaining between them. The CDR3 sequence is CASTLAGRNTGELFF. For the CDR3, the DNA is TGCGCCAGCACCCTCGCGGGGAGGAACACCGGGGAGCTGTTTTTT.

The chain employs TRBV7-9 and TRBJ2-3; D unresolved. The CDR3 loop spans 14 amino acids. Trimming removed 8 bases from V and 4 bases from J, with 16 bases in between. Per germline, CDR1 SEHNR and CDR2 FQNEAQ (reference sequence). Here the CDR3 DNA reads TGTGCCAGCCGACCGGGCCTACCACCAGATACGCAGTATTTT. Amino acids: CASRPGLPPDTQYF.